A selection of T cell receptor beta chains follows, all from one sample in a study of blood T cell repertoires in COVID-19. Measured with immunoSEQ multiplex PCR; TCRdb has only the in-frame clones, and not every one. The sample lists more than 70,000 clones; roughly 80% were seen once. Sequencing used peripheral blood. The receptors come from a woman in her 70s with acute or convalescent COVID-19. The CDR3 runs from the conserved cysteine through the conserved F or W. A D gene is named only where the DNA matches it firmly. Size values are once, few and many counts, or a class for expanded clones, and some rows have none.

CDR3 | DNA | size | J | V | D
CASSLEGSGETQYF | TGTGCCAGCAGCTTAGAGGGCAGCGGCGAGACCCAGTACTTC | NA | TRBJ2-5 | TRBV7-2 | NA
CASSTGTATIQAGGYGYTF | TGCGCCAGCAGCACCGGGACAGCTACGATCCAAGCCGGGGGCTATGGCTACACCTTC | NA | TRBJ1-2 | TRBV5-1 | TRBD1
CAWSGYRAGGYNEQFF | TGTGCCTGGAGTGGCTATAGGGCGGGAGGGTACAATGAGCAGTTCTTC | few | TRBJ2-1 | TRBV30 | TRBD2
CASSVDLRRTNEKLFF | TGCGCCAGCAGCGTCGACTTGAGACGGACTAATGAAAAACTGTTTTTT | NA | TRBJ1-4 | TRBV5-1 | NA
CASSLSVSRTDTQYF | TGTGCCAGCAGCTTGTCGGTCTCCCGCACAGATACGCAGTATTTT | NA | TRBJ2-3 | TRBV5-4 | NA
CASSSVRDNQREAQYF | TGTGCCAGCAGCTCGGTCCGGGACAACCAGCGGGAGGCCCAGTACTTC | NA | TRBJ2-5 | TRBV11-1 | TRBD2
CASSQDRVSPLHF | TGTGCCAGCAGCCAAGATCGAGTTTCACCCCTCCACTTT | NA | TRBJ1-6 | TRBV3-1/TRBV3-2 | NA
CASSVGQIGANVLTF | TGCGCCAGCAGCGTGGGACAAATTGGGGCCAACGTCCTGACTTTC | once | TRBJ2-6 | TRBV10-1 | NA
CATSGETGGSNQPQHF | TGTGCCACCAGTGGAGAGACAGGGGGTAGCAATCAGCCCCAGCATTTT | NA | TRBJ1-5 | TRBV24-1 | TRBD1
CATLRRGGW | TGTGCCACACTTCGGCGGGGGGGTTGG | once | TRBJ2-7 | TRBV27 | TRBD2